The 5 T cell receptor beta chains reported below all come from one sample, sequenced in a study of post-analysis software for immune sequencing data. General observations from the study: Higher frequency in patients than in controls was seen for five TRBV segments, with TRBV5-6, TRBV5-1 and TRBV20-1 among them.

Their antigen targets remain unknown. Built from TCR beta cDNA, the libraries had unique molecular identifiers in them. TCRdb analysed the PCR reads with MiXCR anew, one entry per CDR3 protein. Of some 890,000 distinct CDR3 sequences listed, roughly half are singletons. Sample: blood. The receptors shown here come from a girl under 18 with multiple sclerosis.

This clonotype appeared a few times. This chain uses TRBV20-1 with TRBJ2-7, with D perhaps assigned TRBD1 or TRBD2 (6 bases each). This CDR3 spans 16 amino acids. From germline, CDR1 is DFQATT and CDR2 SNEGSKA (reference sequence). The V end lost 3 bases, the J end lost 1 base, and 19 bases lay between the germline ends. This CDR3 is CSASEGGLTRSYEQYF. The CDR3 coding sequence is TGCAGTGCTAGTGAGGGGGGCCTTACTAGGTCCTACGAGCAGTACTTC.

This clonotype was picked up a small number of times. This rearrangement joins TRBV3-1 to TRBJ2-7; D is possibly TRBD1 (6 bases). V dropped 4 bases and J dropped 6 bases, with 16 bases sitting between them. The CDR3 totals 14 residues. Germline lookup yields CDR1 LGHDT and CDR2 YNNKEL (reference sequence). CDR3 protein: CASSLSPTGPEQYF. The CDR3 nucleotides read TGTGCCAGCAGCCTATCTCCGACAGGACCCGAGCAGTACTTC.

This chain uses TRBV7-9 with TRBJ1-1; 7 nucleotides agree with TRBD1. The CDR3 contains 12 residues. V was clipped by 5 bases and J by 7 bases; unmatched bases: 4. Per germline, CDR1 SEHNR and CDR2 FQNEAQ (reference sequence). As DNA, the CDR3 is TGTGCCAGCAGCATACAGGGGATTGAAGCTTTCTTT. It yields the protein CASSIQGIEAFF.

This chain links TRBV27 with TRBJ2-7; D is uncertain. Trimming removed 5 bases from V and 2 bases from J, with 16 bases in between. Germline V lookup: CDR1 MNHEY, CDR2 SMNVEV (reference sequence). The CDR3 is 15 amino acids. The CDR3 protein is CASSPPPGRTYEQYF. CDR3 bases: TGTGCCAGCAGTCCCCCGCCTGGCAGAACCTACGAGCAGTACTTC.

This clonotype has only a few counts. V and J are TRBV7-3 and TRBJ2-3; maybe TRBD2 (5 bases). The ends were cut back, 1 base at V and 0 bases at J, with 11 bases in the middle. The germline V gene encodes CDR1 SGHTA and CDR2 FQGTGA. CDR3 length equals 16 residues. The CDR3 nucleotides read TGTGCCAGCAGCTTAAGGGGTGCTAGCAGCACAGATACGCAGTATTTT. It is translated as CASSLRGASSTDTQYF.